This is a list of T cell receptor beta chains from one sample in a study of human CD8 memory T cell subsets. TCRdb reworked the 5' RACE reads into one entry per CDR3 protein, no DNA. The sample table sets out thousands of distinct CDR3 sequences. The sample consisted of CD8+ effector memory T cells (TEM) sorted from PBMCs. Receptors originate from a human donor in good health. CDR3s include the opening cysteine and the closing phenylalanine or tryptophan.

j_call v_call cdr3_aa
TRBJ2-7 TRBV30 CAWSAGTDDEQYF
TRBJ2-1 TRBV29-1 CSVVRPASYNEQFF
TRBJ2-1 TRBV14 CASSHPDRGFYNEQFF
TRBJ2-1 TRBV7-9 CASSSKPHHWTSGLYNEQFF
TRBJ2-1 TRBV12-3/TRBV12-4 CASSYDRSYNEQFF
TRBJ2-1 TRBV7-2 CASSHYPTGYNEQFF
TRBJ2-2 TRBV10-2 CASNSPGTSNTGELFF
TRBJ2-2 TRBV6-5 CASSYSSRSGELFF
TRBJ2-7 TRBV9 CASSEDPLTGNEQYF
TRBJ2-3 TRBV28 CASSSGTGASRSTDTQYF
TRBJ2-7 TRBV4-1 CASSQGTSGRYEQYF
TRBJ2-3 TRBV20-1 CSATLTTTGGGRDTQYF